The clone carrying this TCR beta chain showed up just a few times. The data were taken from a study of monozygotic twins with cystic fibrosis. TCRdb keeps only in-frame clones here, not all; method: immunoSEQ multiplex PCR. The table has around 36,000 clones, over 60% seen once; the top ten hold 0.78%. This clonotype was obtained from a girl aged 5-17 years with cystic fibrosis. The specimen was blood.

The CDR3 region is CASSSLQGGTEAFF. The CDR3 DNA reads as TGCGCCAGCAGCTCTCTACAGGGAGGCACTGAAGCTTTCTTT. The chain has TRBV5-1 and TRBJ1-1, with TRBD1 as a possible D gene (6 bases). This CDR3 spans 14 amino acids. Germline CDR1 SGHRS, CDR2 YFSETQ. Trimming stripped 3 bases from V and 4 bases from J, with 13 bases between.